The T cell receptor (beta chain) described here comes from a study of shared clonotypes between healthy human individuals. Findings of the study overall: Rarefaction curves obtained for sorted subsets showed sequencing incomplete despite large depth. Generation of non-shared clonotypes was less probable than generation of clonotypes shared by all four donors.

The germline V gene has CDR1 KGHSH and CDR2 LQKENI. Trimming cost V 3 bases and J 9 bases; bases outside gene matches: 6. This CDR3 has 14 amino acids. Repertoires were generated with immunoSEQ multiplex PCR, while TCRdb's copy carries only in-frame clones and drops some. The table records fewer than 1.4 million clones, roughly 74% of them present only once. For this clone: Its target is unknown.

The sequence came from a man younger than 35 in good health. Some clones in this sample may be carry-over from other donors' samples. This chain connects TRBV18 to TRBJ2-1, with 9 bases identical to TRBD2. Material for sequencing was memory CD4+ T cells from PBMCs. Subset reported: CD45RA-negative fraction. The CDR3 spells CASSPLAGEGEQFF. The CDR3, as DNA: TGTGCCAGCTCACCCTTAGCGGGAGAGGGTGAGCAGTTCTTC.